The rows below give T cell receptor beta chains drawn from one sample of a study of T cell changes during pregnancy in multiple sclerosis. TCRdb's copy holds only in-frame clones and misses some; the assay was immunoSEQ multiplex PCR. The table includes about 70,000 clones, approximately 94% detected once. This specimen was peripheral blood, taken in the third trimester of pregnancy. The receptor source for this set is a female donor with multiple sclerosis, enrolled in a pregnancy study. CDR3s include the opening cysteine and the closing phenylalanine or tryptophan. Each record gives: D gene, clone size, V gene, CDR3 length, J gene, CDR3 protein, CDR3 DNA. The D gene is left open where the match is weak. The size of a clone is reported for some rows only, either as once, few or many, or as a class for expanded clones.

TRBD1,few,TRBV19,13,TRBJ1-1,CASRTGGVTEAFF,TGTGCCAGTAGGACAGGGGGCGTCACTGAAGCTTTCTTT
NA,NA,TRBV29-1,13,TRBJ1-2,CSVEGTGLAGYTF,TGCAGCGTTGAAGGAACAGGGCTAGCTGGCTACACCTTC
NA,NA,TRBV27,15,TRBJ2-3,CASSFLGRSWDTQYF,TGTGCCAGCAGTTTTTTGGGGCGATCCTGGGATACGCAGTATTTT
TRBD1,once,TRBV5-6,16,TRBJ1-1,CASSSNIDRVDTEAFF,TGTGCCAGCAGCTCAAACATAGACAGGGTAGACACTGAAGCTTTCTTT
NA,NA,TRBV14,11,TRBJ1-1,CASSQFREAFF,TGTGCCAGCAGCCAGTTCCGGGAAGCTTTCTTT
TRBD1,NA,TRBV5-1,14,TRBJ2-1,CASSGTGTASEQFF,TGCGCCAGCAGCGGGACAGGGACCGCTAGTGAGCAGTTCTTC
NA,NA,TRBV4-1,13,TRBJ2-5,CASSQGVGRTQYF,TGCGCCAGCAGCCAAGGAGTCGGGAGGACCCAGTACTTC
NA,once,TRBV9,15,TRBJ1-3,CASSLGGGSGNTIYF,TGTGCCAGCAGCTTGGGAGGGGGCTCTGGAAACACCATATATTTT
TRBD2,NA,TRBV7-3,15,TRBJ2-2,CASSYIAGGTGELFF,TGTGCCAGCAGCTACATAGCGGGGGGCACCGGGGAGCTGTTTTTT
NA,NA,TRBV9,13,TRBJ1-4,CASSVADRGKLFF,TGTGCCAGCAGCGTAGCTGACAGAGGAAAACTGTTTTTT
TRBD2,NA,TRBV7-6,15,TRBJ2-1,CASSLEEAGYNEQFF,TGTGCCAGCAGCTTAGAGGAAGCGGGGTACAATGAGCAGTTCTTC
TRBD1,NA,TRBV6-1,14,TRBJ1-2,CASRGDSLIGGYTF,TGTGCCAGCAGGGGGGACAGCCTTATAGGCGGCTACACCTTC
NA,NA,TRBV7-3,15,TRBJ1-3,CASSLTGSSGNTIYF,TGTGCCAGCAGCTTAACCGGGAGCTCTGGAAACACCATATATTTT
NA,few,TRBV9,13,TRBJ1-1,CASSAGVGRRAFF,TGTGCCAGCAGCGCGGGGGTCGGCAGGCGAGCTTTCTTT
TRBD2,NA,TRBV27,17,TRBJ2-5,CASSLGASGGAQETQYF,TGTGCCAGCAGTTTAGGGGCTAGCGGGGGGGCTCAAGAGACCCAGTACTTC
NA,NA,TRBV7-8,13,TRBJ1-6,CASSLDRVSPLHF,TGTGCCAGCAGCTTAGACAGGGTCTCACCCCTCCACTTT
TRBD1,NA,TRBV5-1,17,TRBJ1-1,CASSSGTGKGIDTEAFF,TGCGCCAGCAGCTCCGGGACAGGGAAGGGGATAGACACTGAAGCTTTCTTT
NA,NA,TRBV9,16,TRBJ2-1,CASSARRGDYDNEQFF,TGTGCCAGCAGCGCGAGGAGGGGGGACTATGACAATGAGCAGTTCTTC
NA,NA,TRBV6-5,15,TRBJ1-2,CASRPPGQANYGYTF,TGTGCCAGCAGGCCCCCTGGTCAGGCGAACTATGGCTACACCTTC
NA,NA,TRBV5-8,15,TRBJ2-5,CASSLAYRFQETQYF,TGTGCCAGCAGCTTGGCCTACAGGTTCCAAGAGACCCAGTACTTC
NA,NA,TRBV30,14,TRBJ1-1,CAWSVGQGGTEAFF,TGTGCCTGGAGTGTGGGGCAGGGCGGCACTGAAGCTTTCTTT